A single T cell receptor (beta chain) is shown here with its context. The target antigen is unknown. Germline loops: CDR1 ENHRY, CDR2 SYGVKD. The CDR3 sequence is 17 residues long. The ends lost 5 bases at V and 3 bases at J; junction bases unmatched: 11. These data originate in a study of cytomegalovirus exposure and HLA in healthy donors. Study background: Most genotyped donors, 65% to 85% of around 370, had Caucasian-associated genetic ancestry.

Overall study findings and caveats: Later analysis placed DRB1 highest and HLA-C lowest in TCR association rates, which differed by HLA locus.

It was with 60 Vbeta and 13 Jbeta primers that the PCR ran. Produced via immunoSEQ multiplex PCR; TCRdb's table is partial and in-frame only. The repertoire consists of around 130,000 clones, with around two thirds occurring once and the leading ten covering less than 3.5%. This receptor was taken from a human donor in good health. The sequenced material came from PBMCs. The chain employs TRBV10-3 and TRBJ2-2; 8 bases match TRBD1. This chain's CDR3 is CAISQGVDRAHTGELFF. CDR3 nucleotides: TGTGCCATCAGTCAGGGGGTGGACAGGGCCCACACCGGGGAGCTGTTTTTT.